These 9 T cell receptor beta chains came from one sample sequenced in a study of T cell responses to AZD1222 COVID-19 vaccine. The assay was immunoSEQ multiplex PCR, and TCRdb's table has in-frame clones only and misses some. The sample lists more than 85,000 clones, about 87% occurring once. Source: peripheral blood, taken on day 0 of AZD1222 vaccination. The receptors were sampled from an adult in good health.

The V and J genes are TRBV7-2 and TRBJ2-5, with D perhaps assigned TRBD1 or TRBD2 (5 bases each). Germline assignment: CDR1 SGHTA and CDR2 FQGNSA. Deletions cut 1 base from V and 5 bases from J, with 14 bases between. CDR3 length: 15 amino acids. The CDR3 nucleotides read TGTGCCAGCAGCTTAGAGCGTAGGGGCGGGGAGACCCAGTACTTC. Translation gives CASSLERRGGETQYF.

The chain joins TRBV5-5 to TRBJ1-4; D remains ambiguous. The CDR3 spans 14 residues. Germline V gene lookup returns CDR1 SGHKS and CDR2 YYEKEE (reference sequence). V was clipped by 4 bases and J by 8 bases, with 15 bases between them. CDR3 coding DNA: TGTGCCAGCAGCCTAGGTCAGGCAGGCGAAAAACTGTTTTTT. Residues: CASSLGQAGEKLFF. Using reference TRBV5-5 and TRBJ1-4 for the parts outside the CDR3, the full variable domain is DAGVTQSPTHLIKTRGQQVTLRCSPISGHKSVSWYQQVLGQGPQFIFQYYEKEERGRGNFPDRFSARQFPNYSSELNVNALLLGDSALYLCASSLGQAGEKLFFGSGTQLSVL.

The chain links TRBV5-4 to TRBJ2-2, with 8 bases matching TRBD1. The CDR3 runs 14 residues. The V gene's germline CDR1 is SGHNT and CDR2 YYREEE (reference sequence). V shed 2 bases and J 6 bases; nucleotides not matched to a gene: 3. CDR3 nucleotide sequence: TGTGCCAGCAGCTTTATACAGGGGGCCGGGGAGCTGTTTTTT. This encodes CASSFIQGAGELFF.

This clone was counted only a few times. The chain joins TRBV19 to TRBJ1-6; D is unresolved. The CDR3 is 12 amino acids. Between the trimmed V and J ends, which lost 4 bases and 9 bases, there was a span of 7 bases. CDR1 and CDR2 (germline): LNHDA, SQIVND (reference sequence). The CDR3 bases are TGTGCCAGTAGTACCGGGGTTTCACCCCTCCACTTT. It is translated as CASSTGVSPLHF. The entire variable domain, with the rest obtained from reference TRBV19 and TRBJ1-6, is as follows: DGGITQSPKYLFRKEGQNVTLSCEQNLNHDAMYWYRQDPGQGLRLIYYSQIVNDFQKGDIAEGYSVSREKKESFPLTVTSAQKNPTAFYLCASSTGVSPLHFGNGTRLTVT.

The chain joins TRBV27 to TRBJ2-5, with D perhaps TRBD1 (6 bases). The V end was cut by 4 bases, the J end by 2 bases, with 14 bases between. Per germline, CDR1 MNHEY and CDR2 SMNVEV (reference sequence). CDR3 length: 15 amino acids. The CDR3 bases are TGTGCCAGCAGTTCCACAAGGACAGTACAAGAGACCCAGTACTTC. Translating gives CASSSTRTVQETQYF.

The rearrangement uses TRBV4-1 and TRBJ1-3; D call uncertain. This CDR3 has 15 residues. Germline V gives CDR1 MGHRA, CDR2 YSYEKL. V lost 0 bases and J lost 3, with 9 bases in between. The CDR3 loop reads CASSQERGIGNTIYF. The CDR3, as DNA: TGCGCCAGCAGCCAAGAGAGAGGGATTGGAAACACCATATATTTT.

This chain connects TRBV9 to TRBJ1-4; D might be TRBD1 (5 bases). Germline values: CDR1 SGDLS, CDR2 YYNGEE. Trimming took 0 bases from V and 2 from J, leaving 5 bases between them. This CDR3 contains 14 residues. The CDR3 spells CASSVAGTNEKLFF. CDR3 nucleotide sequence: TGTGCCAGCAGCGTAGCAGGGACTAATGAAAAACTGTTTTTT.

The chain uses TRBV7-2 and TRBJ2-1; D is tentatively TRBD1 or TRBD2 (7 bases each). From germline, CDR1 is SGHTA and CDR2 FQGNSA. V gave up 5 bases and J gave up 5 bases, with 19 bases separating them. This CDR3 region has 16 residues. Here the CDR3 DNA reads TGTGCCAGCAGCCCGGCCAGGGGGGGGCTTCACAATGAGCAGTTCTTC. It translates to CASSPARGGLHNEQFF.

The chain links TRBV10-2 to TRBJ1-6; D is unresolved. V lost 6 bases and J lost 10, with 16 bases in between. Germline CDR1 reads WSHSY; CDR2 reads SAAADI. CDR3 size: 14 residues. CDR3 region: CASSGRGLGSPLHF. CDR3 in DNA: TGCGCCAGCAGCGGGCGCGGGCTTGGGTCACCCCTCCACTTT.